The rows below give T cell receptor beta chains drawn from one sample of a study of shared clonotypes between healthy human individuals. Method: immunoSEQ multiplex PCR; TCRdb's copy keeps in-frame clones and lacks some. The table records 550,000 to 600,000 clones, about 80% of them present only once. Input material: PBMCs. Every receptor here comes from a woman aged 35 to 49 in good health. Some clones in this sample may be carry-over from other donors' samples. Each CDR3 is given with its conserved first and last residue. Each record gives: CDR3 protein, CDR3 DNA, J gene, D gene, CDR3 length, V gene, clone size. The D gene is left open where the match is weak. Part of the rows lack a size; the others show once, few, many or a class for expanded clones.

CASRPGQVSQETQYF	TGTGCCAGCAGGCCGGGACAGGTATCCCAAGAGACCCAGTACTTC	TRBJ2-5	TRBD1	15	TRBV6-5	few
CASSYRGGNTEAFF	TGTGCCAGCAGTTACCGGGGGGGGAACACTGAAGCTTTCTTT	TRBJ1-1	NA	14	TRBV6-6	NA
CAIRRTGTSGRAYSYEQYF	TGTGCCATCAGACGAACAGGGACTAGCGGGAGGGCCTATAGTTACGAGCAGTACTTC	TRBJ2-7	TRBD2	19	TRBV10-3	NA
CASTPRAGELFF	TGTGCCAGCACCCCACGCGCCGGGGAGCTGTTTTTT	TRBJ2-2	NA	12	TRBV28	once
CASSYSQSPSYEQYF	TGTGCCAGCAGTTACTCTCAGAGTCCCTCCTACGAGCAGTACTTC	TRBJ2-7	NA	15	TRBV6-5	NA
CATRRGGSYEQYF	TGTGCCACAAGGAGGGGGGGCTCCTACGAGCAGTACTTC	TRBJ2-7	NA	13	TRBV15	NA
CASSLWFPSGRYEQYF	TGTGCCAGCAGTTTATGGTTTCCTAGCGGCCGCTACGAGCAGTACTTC	TRBJ2-7	TRBD2	16	TRBV27	NA
CASSLNRGTGELFF	TGTGCCAGCAGCTTAAACAGGGGGACCGGGGAGCTGTTTTTT	TRBJ2-2	TRBD1	14	TRBV7-3	few
CASSLTGTESTDTQYF	TGTGCCAGCAGCTTAACGGGGACAGAAAGCACAGATACGCAGTATTTT	TRBJ2-3	TRBD1	16	TRBV7-3	NA
CASNPAGQETQYF	TGTGCCAGCAACCCTGCGGGTCAAGAGACCCAGTACTTC	TRBJ2-5	NA	13	TRBV27	NA
CASSHTYDREGPPEAFF	TGTGCCAGCAGTCACACCTACGACAGGGAAGGGCCACCTGAAGCTTTCTTT	TRBJ1-1	TRBD1	17	TRBV28	NA
CASSLGGQTPYGYTF	TGTGCCAGCAGCTTGGGCGGCCAAACTCCCTATGGCTACACCTTC	TRBJ1-2	NA	15	TRBV5-6	NA
CASSPLSVGNNEQFF	TGTGCTAGCAGCCCACTATCAGTTGGGAACAATGAGCAGTTCTTC	TRBJ2-1	NA	15	TRBV7-7	NA
CASSSGVGETQYF	TGTGCCAGCAGCTCCGGGGTGGGGGAGACCCAGTACTTC	TRBJ2-5	NA	13	TRBV7-3	NA
CASMTIGPNEQFF	TGTGCCAGTATGACAATAGGTCCCAATGAGCAGTTCTTC	TRBJ2-1	NA	13	TRBV19	NA
CASSKEGLGYTF	TGTGCCAGCAGCAAAGAAGGGCTTGGCTACACCTTC	TRBJ1-2	NA	12	TRBV2	many
CASREDWGYNEQFF	TGCGCCAGCAGAGAGGATTGGGGCTACAATGAGCAGTTCTTC	TRBJ2-1	NA	14	TRBV10-2	NA
CASSGDDSGKFEAFF	TGTGCCAGCAGCGGGGATGACAGTGGTAAGTTTGAAGCTTTCTTT	TRBJ1-1	NA	15	TRBV5-6	NA
CASSLAQGSYNEQFF	TGTGCCAGCAGCTTGGCACAAGGCTCCTACAATGAGCAGTTCTTC	TRBJ2-1	NA	15	TRBV5-8	many
CASSQEGPNTEAFF	TGTGCCAGCAGCCAAGAGGGGCCGAACACTGAAGCTTTCTTT	TRBJ1-1	NA	14	TRBV4-2	NA
CASREGNTIYF	TGTGCCAGCAGAGAGGGAAACACCATATATTTT	TRBJ1-3	NA	11	TRBV6-6	NA
CASSRSEGGPYEQYF	TGTGCCAGCAGTCGCTCGGAGGGAGGGCCCTACGAGCAGTACTTC	TRBJ2-7	TRBD2	15	TRBV9	NA
CASSPMTGPGNTIYF	TGTGCCAGCTCACCAATGACAGGGCCCGGAAACACCATATATTTT	TRBJ1-3	TRBD1	15	TRBV18	NA
CASSLYIDTEAFF	TGTGCCAGCAGCTTATACATAGACACTGAAGCTTTCTTT	TRBJ1-1	NA	13	TRBV11-3	once
CASSPLGGSEETQYF	TGTGCCAGCAGCCCCCTAGGTGGTTCTGAAGAGACCCAGTACTTC	TRBJ2-5	NA	15	TRBV27	NA
CASRNVGGLAGEQYF	TGTGCCAGCAGGAACGTAGGGGGACTAGCGGGGGAGCAGTACTTC	TRBJ2-7	TRBD2	15	TRBV6-1	NA
CASSVAGSDEAFF	TGTGCCAGCAGCGTAGCTGGGAGTGATGAAGCTTTCTTT	TRBJ1-1	NA	13	TRBV9	NA
CASSPTPTAWETEAFF	TGTGCCAGCAGCCCCACGCCGACGGCCTGGGAAACGGAAGCTTTCTTT	TRBJ1-1	NA	16	TRBV7-9	NA
CASSQGWRETGELFF	TGTGCCAGCAGCCAGGGGTGGCGGGAGACCGGGGAGCTGTTTTTT	TRBJ2-2	NA	15	TRBV9	NA
CASKWGGPSTDTQYF	TGCGCCAGCAAGTGGGGCGGGCCCAGCACAGATACGCAGTATTTT	TRBJ2-3	NA	15	TRBV5-1	NA
CASSGGQGLGYTF	TGCGCCAGCAGCGGGGGACAGGGTCTTGGCTACACCTTC	TRBJ1-2	TRBD1	13	TRBV4-3	many
CASSSGLAFTQYF	TGTGCCAGCAGCTCGGGACTAGCTTTTACGCAGTATTTT	TRBJ2-3	TRBD2	13	TRBV7-2	NA
CASSLVEGVVGYTF	TGTGCCAGCAGCTTAGTGGAGGGGGTTGTTGGCTACACCTTC	TRBJ1-2	NA	14	TRBV7-2	once
CSVDEWGQGYEQYF	TGCAGCGTTGATGAATGGGGACAGGGTTACGAGCAGTACTTC	TRBJ2-7	TRBD1	14	TRBV29-1	NA
CSVDLGGVNNEKLFF	TGCAGCGTTGATTTAGGGGGTGTAAATAATGAAAAACTGTTTTTT	TRBJ1-4	NA	15	TRBV29-1	NA
CASSFRTSGSPHEQFF	TGTGCCAGCAGCTTCAGGACTAGCGGGAGTCCCCATGAGCAGTTCTTC	TRBJ2-1	TRBD2	16	TRBV7-2	NA
CASSIELGRELFF	TGTGCCAGTAGTATAGAACTAGGGAGGGAGCTGTTTTTT	TRBJ2-2	NA	13	TRBV19	NA
CASGAPGLAGDPRSSYEQYF	TGTGCCAGTGGGGCCCCCGGACTAGCGGGCGACCCGCGTAGCTCCTACGAGCAGTACTTC	TRBJ2-7	TRBD2	20	TRBV2	NA
CASRTSGTNEQFF	TGTGCCAGCAGGACTAGCGGGACTAATGAGCAGTTCTTC	TRBJ2-1	TRBD2	13	TRBV6-5	NA
CASSQVGRAGGVDEQFF	TGCGCCAGCAGCCAAGTGGGGAGAGCGGGAGGGGTCGATGAGCAGTTCTTC	TRBJ2-1	TRBD2	17	TRBV4-1	NA
CASSPGTSGRAYNEQFF	TGTGCCAGCAGCCCCGGGACTAGCGGGAGGGCCTACAATGAGCAGTTCTTC	TRBJ2-1	TRBD2	17	TRBV7-7	once
CASSLIGLDSPLHF	TGTGCCAGCAGTTTAATCGGGTTGGATTCACCCCTCCACTTT	TRBJ1-6	NA	14	TRBV28	many
CASTHGGFGYEQYF	TGTGCCAGCACCCATGGGGGGTTCGGGTACGAGCAGTACTTC	TRBJ2-7	NA	14	TRBV11-2	NA
CASSEGYGTEAFF	TGTGCCAGTAGTGAGGGTTATGGAACTGAAGCTTTCTTT	TRBJ1-1	NA	13	TRBV19	NA
CASSQERTPTNEKLFF	TGTGCCAGCAGCCAAGAGCGAACGCCAACTAATGAAAAACTGTTTTTT	TRBJ1-4	NA	16	TRBV4-2	NA
CASSVGSLETQYF	TGTGCCAGCAGCGTAGGCAGTTTAGAGACCCAGTACTTC	TRBJ2-5	NA	13	TRBV9	NA
CASRQGTSYEQYF	TGTGCCAGCAGGCAGGGTACGTCCTACGAGCAGTACTTC	TRBJ2-7	NA	13	TRBV25-1	once
CATQDSPSSGANVLTF	TGTGCCACCCAGGACTCCCCGAGCTCTGGGGCCAACGTCCTGACTTTC	TRBJ2-6	NA	16	TRBV10-3	NA
CASSLRLADPYNEQFF	TGTGCCAGCAGCTTGCGACTAGCGGACCCCTACAATGAGCAGTTCTTC	TRBJ2-1	TRBD2	16	TRBV11-2	NA
CASSLGGAGSYNEQFF	TGTGCCAGCAGTTTGGGGGGCGCCGGCTCCTACAATGAGCAGTTCTTC	TRBJ2-1	NA	16	TRBV28	NA
CATSRRLGLANNEQFF	TGTGCCACCAGCAGAAGACTGGGACTAGCGAACAATGAGCAGTTCTTC	TRBJ2-1	TRBD2	16	TRBV15	few